Following are 24 T cell receptor beta chains from one sample sequenced in a study of shared clonotypes between healthy human individuals. Data came from immunoSEQ multiplex PCR; TCRdb stores just in-frame clones and leaves some out. The top ten clones hold less than 0.3% of a sample with under 1 million clones, 96% of them seen once. CD45RO-negative, CCR7-positively selected cells formed the naive CD8 fraction, excluding terminally differentiated effector memory CD45RA+ cells. The sequenced material came from naive CD8+ T cells sorted from blood. The origin of the receptors is a man aged 25 to 45 in good health.

This clone appeared once. The CDR3 sequence is CASSFPGAETSGVSSYEQYF. CDR3 DNA sequence: TGTGCCAGCAGTTTCCCAGGAGCGGAGACTAGCGGGGTGAGCTCCTACGAGCAGTACTTC. The V call is TRBV28, the J call TRBJ2-7; TRBD2 matches 11 bases. Germline-derived CDR1 and CDR2 are MDHEN and SYDVKM. The J segment lost 0 bases and the V segment lost 3 bases, leaving 16 bases of the junction unmatched. The CDR3 is 20 amino acids.

A remark on this clone: The sample holds other DNA sequences that translate to the same CDR3. This chain uses TRBV9 with TRBJ1-2, with TRBD1 as a possible D gene (5 bases). This CDR3 is 14 amino acids long. V was pared by 0 bases and J by 6 bases, with 12 bases between. Germline lookup yields CDR1 SGDLS and CDR2 YYNGEE. The CDR3 sequence: CASSVGGGTDGYTF. CDR3 nucleotide sequence: TGTGCCAGCAGCGTAGGTGGGGGAACAGATGGCTACACCTTC.

The V gene is TRBV27, the J gene TRBJ1-1; the D gene is possibly TRBD1 (5 bases). CDR3 length: 12 residues. The germline CDR1 and CDR2 sequences are MNHEY and SMNVEV (reference sequence). Trimming took off 10 bases at V and 4 bases at J, with 13 bases between the two ends. DNA of the CDR3: TGTGCCACCAGGGAGGGCGGCACTGAAGCTTTCTTT. The encoded protein is CATREGGTEAFF.

The chain is built from TRBV6-4 and TRBJ2-1; TRBD2 aligns across 9 bases. CDR3 size: 15 residues. Germline-derived CDR1 and CDR2 are MRHNA and SNTAGT. J was trimmed by 7 bases and V by 6 bases; bases with no gene match: 10. For the CDR3, the DNA is TGTGCCAGCAGGAGATTAGCGGGAGTAGCGAATGAGCAGTTCTTC. Its translation is CASRRLAGVANEQFF.

The rearrangement uses TRBV19 and TRBJ2-7; 12 positions match TRBD2. Per germline, CDR1 LNHDA and CDR2 SQIVND (reference sequence). CDR3 length: 16 residues. V was pared by 5 bases and J by 0 bases, with 5 bases of the junction left unmatched. As DNA, the CDR3 is TGTGCCAGTAGTGCTAGGACTAGCGGGACCTCCTACGAGCAGTACTTC. Protein product: CASSARTSGTSYEQYF.

This rearrangement joins TRBV28 to TRBJ2-3; 9 nucleotides agree with TRBD1. Germline CDR1 is MDHEN and CDR2 is SYDVKM. This CDR3 is 14 amino acids long. Trimming cost V 4 bases and J 3 bases; bases outside gene matches: 2. The CDR3 is CASSWDRETDTQYF. The CDR3 DNA follows: TGTGCCAGCAGTTGGGACAGGGAGACAGATACGCAGTATTTT.

The rearrangement joins TRBV11-2 to TRBJ2-3, with D hard to call. CDR3 size: 16 residues. Trimming took 0 bases from V and 0 from J, leaving 10 bases between them. Germline CDR1 SGHAT, CDR2 FQNNGV. CDR3 coding DNA: TGTGCCAGCAGCTTAGAATTCTACCGGAGCACAGATACGCAGTATTTT. The encoded protein is CASSLEFYRSTDTQYF. Looking up the rest from reference TRBV11-2 and TRBJ2-3 gives the full variable domain: EAGVAQSPRYKIIEKRQSVAFWCNPISGHATLYWYQQILGQGPKLLIQFQNNGVVDDSQLPKDRFSAERLKGVDSTLKIQPAKLEDSAVYLCASSLEFYRSTDTQYFGPGTRLTVL.

This chain links TRBV15 with TRBJ2-1, with D uncertain. This CDR3 is built from 12 residues. Trimming took 5 bases from V and 9 from J, leaving 11 bases between them. The germline CDR1 and CDR2 sequences are LNHNV and YYDKDF (reference sequence). CDR3 bases: TGTGCCACCAGCGGTGGTGAGGTTGAGCAGTTCTTC. Its protein is CATSGGEVEQFF. Full variable domain (outside the CDR3, taken from reference TRBV15 and TRBJ2-1): DAMVIQNPRYQVTQFGKPVTLSCSQTLNHNVMYWYQQKSSQAPKLLFHYYDKDFNNEADTPDNFQSRRPNTSFCFLDIRSPGLGDTAMYLCATSGGEVEQFFGPGTRLTVL.

The chain combines TRBV29-1 with TRBJ1-2; D might be TRBD1 (5 bases). CDR1 and CDR2 from the germline V gene are SQVTM and ANQGSEA. The CDR3 covers 13 residues. V dropped 7 bases and J dropped 3 bases, with 15 bases sitting between them. The CDR3: CSALRGRDYGYTF. In nucleotides, the CDR3 is TGCAGCGCCCTAAGAGGCAGGGACTATGGCTACACCTTC. Looking up the rest from reference TRBV29-1 and TRBJ1-2 gives the full variable domain: SAVISQKPSRDICQRGTSLTIQCQVDSQVTMMFWYRQQPGQSLTLIATANQGSEATYESGFVIDKFPISRPNLTFSTLTVSNMSPEDSSIYLCSALRGRDYGYTFGSGTRLTVV.

This chain uses TRBV29-1 with TRBJ2-3; D call uncertain. The V end lost 0 bases, the J end lost 1 base, and 8 bases lay between the germline ends. The CDR3 runs to 14 residues. The germline gives CDR1 SQVTM, CDR2 ANQGSEA. The CDR3 DNA reads as TGCAGCGTTGAAGACGCACGGGGCACAGATACGCAGTATTTT. It yields the protein CSVEDARGTDTQYF.

V and J are TRBV5-4 and TRBJ2-7; 8 bases agree with TRBD1. This CDR3 region has 13 residues. Germline lookup yields CDR1 SGHNT and CDR2 YYREEE (reference sequence). V trimming: 3 bases; J trimming: 4 bases; junction bases outside the gene matches: 3. The CDR3 here is CASSSDRAYEQYF. As DNA, the CDR3 is TGTGCCAGCAGCTCGGACAGGGCATACGAGCAGTACTTC.

This rearrangement joins TRBV11-2 to TRBJ2-7; D may be TRBD1 (6 bases). CDR3 size: 15 residues. The V and J ends lost 5 bases and 2 bases respectively, with 16 bases between them. Germline V gene data show CDR1 as SGHAT and CDR2 as FQNNGV. The CDR3 here is CASSAGTTGAYEQYF. DNA of the CDR3: TGTGCCAGCAGCGCCGGGACAACCGGAGCCTACGAGCAGTACTTC. Filled out from reference TRBV11-2 and TRBJ2-7, the complete variable domain reads EAGVAQSPRYKIIEKRQSVAFWCNPISGHATLYWYQQILGQGPKLLIQFQNNGVVDDSQLPKDRFSAERLKGVDSTLKIQPAKLEDSAVYLCASSAGTTGAYEQYFGPGTRLTVT.

V and J are TRBV11-2 and TRBJ2-1; D remains unclear. CDR3 length: 16 residues. The V gene's germline CDR1 is SGHAT and CDR2 FQNNGV. The V and J ends lost 0 bases and 0 bases respectively, with 9 bases between them. The CDR3 nucleotides read TGTGCCAGCAGCTTAGAAGGCGGTAGCTCCTACAATGAGCAGTTCTTC. Its translation is CASSLEGGSSYNEQFF.

The chain recombines TRBV4-1 with TRBJ2-1, with unresolved D. There are 14 residues in the CDR3. In germline, CDR1 is MGHRA, CDR2 YSYEKL. V dropped 0 bases and J dropped 9 bases, with 12 bases sitting between them. The chain's CDR3 is CASSQDEFRGEQFF. The DNA for the CDR3 is TGCGCCAGCAGCCAAGACGAGTTTCGCGGTGAGCAGTTCTTC.

The chain employs TRBV10-3 and TRBJ2-3; the match to TRBD2 covers 9 bases. The CDR3 runs 16 residues. The V gene end was trimmed by 5 bases and the J gene end by 1 base; junction bases not matched to a gene: 7. The germline V gene has CDR1 ENHRY and CDR2 SYGVKD. CDR3 amino acids: CAISLVSGSRTDTQYF. For the CDR3, the DNA is TGTGCCATCAGTCTGGTTAGCGGGAGCCGCACAGATACGCAGTATTTT.

The genes are TRBV9 and TRBJ2-3; 7 nucleotides line up with TRBD1. The CDR3 sequence is 16 residues long. V gave up 0 bases and J gave up 0 bases; unmatched junction bases: 4. Germline values: CDR1 SGDLS, CDR2 YYNGEE. This chain's CDR3 is CASSVEGAMSTDTQYF. The CDR3 bases are TGTGCCAGCAGCGTAGAGGGGGCCATGAGCACAGATACGCAGTATTTT.

The chain recombines TRBV19 with TRBJ1-3; D is ambiguous. Germline CDR1 reads LNHDA; CDR2 reads SQIVND (reference sequence). The V end lost 6 bases, the J end lost 0 bases, and 12 bases lay between the germline ends. The CDR3 has 15 amino acids. CDR3 residues: CASRLGPLSGNTIYF. CDR3 nucleotide sequence: TGTGCCAGTAGGCTCGGCCCCCTCTCTGGAAACACCATATATTTT.

The chain recombines TRBV27 with TRBJ2-7; a weak D match, TRBD2 (5 bases). The CDR3 contains 14 residues. V was trimmed by 2 bases and J by 3 bases, leaving 11 bases between them. Germline V gives CDR1 MNHEY, CDR2 SMNVEV (reference sequence). CDR3 sequence reads: CASSLKTTIYEQYF. DNA of the CDR3: TGTGCCAGCAGTTTAAAAACGACTATCTACGAGCAGTACTTC.

The chain uses TRBV6-4 and TRBJ2-7, with a weak D call TRBD1 (5 bases). The germline V and J ends were trimmed by 1 base and 5 bases, with 9 bases remaining between them. The V gene's germline CDR1 is MRHNA and CDR2 SNTAGT. The CDR3 is made up of 13 amino acids. CDR3 residues: CASSDFAGNEQYF. The CDR3 bases are TGTGCCAGCAGTGACTTCGCAGGGAACGAGCAGTACTTC.

V is TRBV30 and J is TRBJ2-7; no reliable D call. V was trimmed by 8 bases and J by 4 bases, leaving 12 bases between them. In germline, CDR1 is GTSNPN, CDR2 SVGIG (reference sequence). This CDR3 is built from 11 residues. Here the CDR3 reads CALAVGYEQYF. Written as DNA, the CDR3 is TGTGCCCTTGCGGTGGGGTACGAGCAGTACTTC.

In this sample, this clone turned up once. V gene TRBV7-9 combines with J gene TRBJ2-7; D is unclear. CDR3 length equals 13 residues. Germline V gene sequence: CDR1 SEHNR, CDR2 FQNEAQ (reference sequence). V was cut by 11 bases and J by 4 bases, with 18 bases left in between. CDR3 residues: CAGLGRNPYEQYF. DNA for the CDR3: TGTGCCGGGTTAGGGCGTAACCCTTACGAGCAGTACTTC.

The gene calls are TRBV6-5 and TRBJ2-1; 8 bases map to TRBD1. The junction had 1 base not matched to a gene; V was cut back by 4 bases and J by 5 bases. The CDR3 runs to 13 residues. In germline, CDR1 is MNHEY, CDR2 SVGAGI. The CDR3 loop reads CASSWGQDNEQFF. The CDR3 nucleotides are TGTGCCAGCAGTTGGGGACAGGACAATGAGCAGTTCTTC.

The chain couples TRBV6-4 to TRBJ2-1; D remains ambiguous. The CDR3 has 14 residues. Germline V gene data show CDR1 as MRHNA and CDR2 as SNTAGT. The V and J ends lost 1 base and 4 bases respectively, with 8 bases between them. The CDR3: CASSDYDGYNEQFF. CDR3 DNA: TGTGCCAGCAGTGACTACGACGGTTACAATGAGCAGTTCTTC.

The chain combines TRBV2 with TRBJ2-7; D possibly corresponds to TRBD2 (5 bases). Germline values: CDR1 SNHLY, CDR2 FYNNEI. The V end lost 5 bases, the J end lost 0 bases, and 8 bases lay between the germline ends. The CDR3 is 13 amino acids. DNA for the CDR3: TGTGCCAGCAGTAGCGGCAGCTCCTACGAGCAGTACTTC. Translating it yields CASSSGSSYEQYF.